These 22 T cell receptor beta chains were all obtained from the same sample, sequenced in a study of a mutant IDH1 vaccine in newly diagnosed glioma. Sequencing used immunoSEQ multiplex PCR; TCRdb keeps in-frame clones, though not all of them. Of 30,000 to 40,000 clones in the sample, 80% were seen once. Time point defined: week 35, safety follow-up. Doses consisted of 300 ug of mutant IDH1 20-mer peptide each, paired with topical imiquimod. Antigens for these TCRs are unknown. This sample comprised PBMCs, obtained from a glioma patient whose treatment included an IDH1 peptide vaccine. These receptors were taken from a man in his forties with glioma. Some clones in this sample may be carry-over from other donors' samples.

V is TRBV4-1 and J is TRBJ1-2; maybe TRBD1 (5 bases). The CDR3 has 14 amino acids. Trimming left V 4 bases short and J 2 bases short, with 11 bases between. CDR1 MGHRA and CDR2 YSYEKL come from the germline V gene. This chain's CDR3 is CASSPSGGNYGYTF. The CDR3 DNA reads TGCGCCAGCAGCCCCAGCGGGGGGAACTATGGCTACACCTTC.

This clone was recorded once. The gene calls are TRBV2 and TRBJ1-2; unclear D gene. From germline, CDR1 is SNHLY and CDR2 FYNNEI. The CDR3 extends over 13 amino acids. With 5 bases removed from V and 6 bases from J, the gap between germline ends came to 13 bases. CDR3 loop: CASSLPETNGYTF. DNA for the CDR3: TGTGCCAGCAGTTTACCAGAAACAAATGGCTACACCTTC.

This chain connects TRBV30 to TRBJ2-2, with D possibly matching TRBD2 (6 bases). The CDR3 consists of 14 residues. Germline V gene lookup returns CDR1 GTSNPN and CDR2 SVGIG (reference sequence). The V gene lost 3 bases and the J gene lost 5 bases, with 13 bases spanning the gap. The CDR3 loop is CAWSPPGGTGELFF. As DNA, the CDR3 is TGTGCCTGGAGCCCTCCCGGGGGAACCGGGGAGCTGTTTTTT.

The chain uses TRBV7-2 and TRBJ2-3; no clear D gene. CDR1 and CDR2 from the germline V gene are SGHTA and FQGNSA. CDR3 length equals 14 residues. V shed 5 bases and J shed 2 bases, with 11 bases lying between them. The CDR3 reads CASSVTQATDTQYF. The CDR3 coding sequence is TGTGCCAGCAGCGTAACTCAGGCCACAGATACGCAGTATTTT. Full variable domain (rest looked up from reference TRBV7-2 and TRBJ2-3): GAGVSQSPSNKVTEKGKDVELRCDPISGHTALYWYRQSLGQGLEFLIYFQGNSAPDKSGLPSDRFSAERTGGSVSTLTIQRTQQEDSAVYLCASSVTQATDTQYFGPGTRLTVL.

This chain links TRBV4-2 with TRBJ1-1; 7 nucleotides agree with TRBD1. The CDR3 totals 16 residues. With V trimmed by 0 bases and J by 1 base, 5 bases remained unmatched. Germline V gene sequence: CDR1 LGHNA, CDR2 YNFKEQ. This CDR3 is CASSQDARQGNTEAFF. In nucleotides, the CDR3 is TGTGCCAGCAGCCAAGACGCTAGACAGGGGAACACTGAAGCTTTCTTT.

V is TRBV19 and J is TRBJ1-3; TRBD1 might be the D (5 bases). Germline V lookup: CDR1 LNHDA, CDR2 SQIVND (reference sequence). V lost 5 bases and J lost 6, with 11 bases in between. CDR3 size: 13 residues. As DNA, the CDR3 is TGTGCCAGTAGTCCCCCGGGACTAAACACCATATATTTT. Amino acids: CASSPPGLNTIYF.

Of note for this clone: Other DNA variants within this sample encode the same CDR3. The chain carries TRBV30 and TRBJ1-2; D is possibly TRBD1 (5 bases). CDR1 is GTSNPN, CDR2 SVGIG, per germline (reference sequence). V dropped 0 bases and J dropped 2 bases, with 10 bases sitting between them. The CDR3 contains 14 residues. CDR3 sequence reads: CAWSVLGQNYGYTF. In nucleotides, the CDR3 is TGTGCCTGGAGTGTACTGGGGCAAAACTATGGCTACACCTTC.

V and J are TRBV30 and TRBJ1-3; D remains unclear. CDR3 length equals 14 residues. Germline CDR1 and CDR2: GTSNPN and SVGIG (reference sequence). Trimming removed 1 base at V and 0 bases at J, with 7 bases between. The chain's CDR3 is CAWSGMISGNTIYF. CDR3 in DNA: TGTGCCTGGAGTGGAATGATCTCTGGAAACACCATATATTTT. The full variable domain, in which reference TRBV30 and TRBJ1-3 provide the parts outside the CDR3, is SQTIHQWPATLVQPVGSPLSLECTVEGTSNPNLYWYRQAAGRGLQLLFYSVGIGQISSEVPQNLSASRPQDRQFILSSKKLLLSDSGFYLCAWSGMISGNTIYFGEGSWLTVV.

This chain connects TRBV7-2 to TRBJ1-6, with TRBD1 matching 10 bases. With V trimmed by 5 bases and J by 9 bases, 7 bases remained unmatched. The CDR3 sequence is 15 residues long. Germline V gene sequence: CDR1 SGHTA, CDR2 FQGNSA. The CDR3 sequence is CASSPGGTGVSPLHF. The CDR3 region has the DNA TGTGCCAGCAGCCCCGGTGGGACAGGGGTTTCACCCCTCCACTTT.

J is TRBJ1-1 and V is TRBV4-1; possible D gene TRBD1, 5 bases. The CDR3 length is 15 residues. CDR1 MGHRA and CDR2 YSYEKL come from the germline V gene. V lost 2 bases, J lost 1 base, and 11 bases lay in between. DNA for the CDR3: TGCGCCAGCAGCCAAACGGACATACGGAACACTGAAGCTTTCTTT. It specifies CASSQTDIRNTEAFF.

The chain employs TRBV2 and TRBJ1-6; the D gene is possibly TRBD1 (6 bases). The CDR3 extends over 14 amino acids. The germline gives CDR1 SNHLY, CDR2 FYNNEI. V gave up 6 bases and J gave up 10 bases, with 16 bases separating them. The CDR3 sequence: CASSQGSVRSPLHF. CDR3 coding DNA: TGTGCCAGCAGCCAGGGGTCCGTGAGGTCACCCCTCCACTTT.

V is TRBV18 and J is TRBJ2-5; D gene unclear. Germline V CDR1 and CDR2: KGHSH, LQKENI. The CDR3 has 15 residues. V lost 1 base and J 0 bases, leaving 9 bases between the germline ends. In DNA form, the CDR3 reads TGTGCCAGCTCACCACGGAGAGACCACCAAGAGACCCAGTACTTC. Its protein product is CASSPRRDHQETQYF.

The chain is built from TRBV9 and TRBJ2-5, with 9 bases aligning to TRBD1. V lost 4 bases to trimming and J lost 5 bases; unmatched junction nucleotides: 12. The CDR3 length is 16 residues. Germline V gene sequence: CDR1 SGDLS, CDR2 YYNGEE. CDR3 residues: CASSPYPTGGGETQYF. For the CDR3, the DNA is TGTGCCAGCAGCCCCTACCCCACAGGGGGCGGGGAGACCCAGTACTTC.

The rearrangement joins TRBV4-1 to TRBJ1-2, with D uncertain. In germline, CDR1 is MGHRA, CDR2 YSYEKL. The V gene lost 4 bases and the J gene lost 2 bases, with 14 bases spanning the gap. The CDR3 is made up of 15 amino acids. This chain's CDR3 is CASSPTPAQNYGYTF. CDR3 in DNA: TGCGCCAGCAGCCCAACCCCGGCCCAAAACTATGGCTACACCTTC.

V is TRBV29-1 and J is TRBJ2-3; 7 positions match TRBD1. CDR3 length: 13 amino acids. V dropped 5 bases and J dropped 1; count of bases not matched to a gene: 3. Germline V lookup: CDR1 SQVTM, CDR2 ANQGSEA. The CDR3 bases are TGCAGCGTTAGACAGGGTGGCACAGATACGCAGTATTTT. This codes for CSVRQGGTDTQYF.

The chain is built from TRBV7-2 and TRBJ2-7, with D maybe TRBD1 (5 bases). V shed 4 bases and J shed 4 bases, with 14 bases lying between them. Germline loops: CDR1 SGHTA, CDR2 FQGNSA. This CDR3 has 14 residues. This CDR3 reads CASSSQGFSYEQYF. The DNA of the CDR3 is TGTGCCAGCAGCTCCCAGGGTTTCTCATACGAGCAGTACTTC.

Only one count was recorded for this clone. This sample also contains other DNA sequences that code for the same CDR3. The chain recombines TRBV6-5 with TRBJ2-7; the match to TRBD1 covers 7 bases. In germline, CDR1 is MNHEY, CDR2 SVGAGI. The V gene end was trimmed by 6 bases and the J gene end by 4 bases; junction bases not matched to a gene: 0. CDR3 length: 11 amino acids. As DNA, the CDR3 is TGTGCCAGCAGACAGGGGTACGAGCAGTACTTC. As protein: CASRQGYEQYF.

This clone appeared once. The V and J genes are TRBV19 and TRBJ2-1; TRBD2 agrees at 9 bases. CDR1 is LNHDA, CDR2 SQIVND, per germline (reference sequence). Trimming at V came to 3 bases and at J to 6 bases, leaving 3 bases not matched to a gene. There are 14 residues in the CDR3. The CDR3 sequence: CASSIGGGANEQFF. DNA for the CDR3: TGTGCCAGTAGTATTGGCGGGGGGGCCAATGAGCAGTTCTTC. Variable domain in full (rest from reference TRBV19 and TRBJ2-1): DGGITQSPKYLFRKEGQNVTLSCEQNLNHDAMYWYRQDPGQGLRLIYYSQIVNDFQKGDIAEGYSVSREKKESFPLTVTSAQKNPTAFYLCASSIGGGANEQFFGPGTRLTVL.

The gene calls are TRBV4-2 and TRBJ2-2, with 9 bases that match TRBD1. CDR1 and CDR2 from the germline V gene are LGHNA and YNFKEQ. This CDR3 comprises 14 residues. Trimming took 2 bases from V and 9 from J; bases not matched to a gene: 4. The CDR3 sequence: CASSQPGQGRELFF. CDR3 in DNA: TGTGCCAGCAGCCAACCGGGACAGGGTAGGGAGCTGTTTTTT.

The chain joins TRBV7-3 to TRBJ2-2; 7 bases agree with TRBD1. V shed 2 bases, J shed 5 bases, and the junction held 5 bases outside the gene matches. The CDR3 is 15 residues long. The germline CDR1 and CDR2 sequences are SGHTA and FQGTGA. The CDR3: CASSLRSGGTGELFF. The CDR3 nucleotides are TGTGCCAGCAGCTTACGCTCAGGGGGTACCGGGGAGCTGTTTTTT.

The V call is TRBV5-1, the J call TRBJ1-1; D ambiguous. CDR3 size: 13 residues. Per the germline V gene, CDR1 is SGHRS and CDR2 is YFSETQ. Trimming took 1 base from V and 1 from J, leaving 5 bases between them. CDR3 bases: TGCGCCAGCAGCTTGACAACGAACACTGAAGCTTTCTTT. Encoded protein: CASSLTTNTEAFF.

The chain has TRBV9 and TRBJ1-1; D is unresolved. The CDR3 is made up of 14 amino acids. Germline loops: CDR1 SGDLS, CDR2 YYNGEE. Trimming pared 0 bases from V and 4 bases from J, leaving 10 bases between. The CDR3 DNA reads TGTGCCAGCAGCGTAGGGGCGCGAGGCACTGAAGCTTTCTTT. Residues: CASSVGARGTEAFF.